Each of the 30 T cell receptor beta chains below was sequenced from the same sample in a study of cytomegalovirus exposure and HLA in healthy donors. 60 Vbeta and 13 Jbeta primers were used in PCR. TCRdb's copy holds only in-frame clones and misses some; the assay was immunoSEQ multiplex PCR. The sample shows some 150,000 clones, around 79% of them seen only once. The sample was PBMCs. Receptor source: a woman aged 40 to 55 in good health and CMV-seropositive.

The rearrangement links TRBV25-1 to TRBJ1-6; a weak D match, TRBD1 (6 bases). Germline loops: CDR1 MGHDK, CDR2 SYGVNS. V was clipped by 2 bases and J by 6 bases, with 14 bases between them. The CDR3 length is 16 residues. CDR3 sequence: CASSEQGKGGNSPLHF. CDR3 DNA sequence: TGTGCCAGCAGTGAACAGGGGAAAGGGGGTAATTCACCCCTCCACTTT.

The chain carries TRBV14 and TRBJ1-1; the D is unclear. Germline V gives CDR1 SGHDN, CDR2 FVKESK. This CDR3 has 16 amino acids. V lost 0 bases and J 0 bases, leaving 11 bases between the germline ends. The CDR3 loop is CASSQDPGNMNTEAFF. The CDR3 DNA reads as TGTGCCAGCAGCCAAGATCCAGGAAACATGAACACTGAAGCTTTCTTT.

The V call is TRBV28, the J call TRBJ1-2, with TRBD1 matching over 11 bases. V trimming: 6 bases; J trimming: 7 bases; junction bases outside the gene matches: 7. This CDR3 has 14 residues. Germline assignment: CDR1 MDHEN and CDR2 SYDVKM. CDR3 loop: CASSLDRGLGGYTF. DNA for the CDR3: TGTGCCAGCAGCCTGGACAGGGGGCTTGGTGGCTACACCTTC.

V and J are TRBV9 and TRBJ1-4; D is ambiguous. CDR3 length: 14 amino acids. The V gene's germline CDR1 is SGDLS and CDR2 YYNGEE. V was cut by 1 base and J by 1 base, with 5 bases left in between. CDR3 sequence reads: CASSVWQTNEKLFF. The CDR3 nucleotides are TGTGCCAGCAGCGTATGGCAAACTAATGAAAAACTGTTTTTT. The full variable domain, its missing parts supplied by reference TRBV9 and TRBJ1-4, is DSGVTQTPKHLITATGQRVTLRCSPRSGDLSVYWYQQSLDQGLQFLIQYYNGEERAKGNILERFSAQQFPDLHSELNLSSLELGDSALYFCASSVWQTNEKLFFGSGTQLSVL.

CDR3 in amino acids: CASSPTRDRNTEAFF. The CDR3 nucleotides are TGTGCCAGCTCACCAACGAGGGACAGGAACACTGAAGCTTTCTTT. The chain combines TRBV18 with TRBJ1-1; TRBD1 aligns across 7 bases. Germline CDR1 reads KGHSH; CDR2 reads LQKENI. V lost 2 bases, J lost 1 base, and 4 bases stayed unmatched. The CDR3 has 15 residues.

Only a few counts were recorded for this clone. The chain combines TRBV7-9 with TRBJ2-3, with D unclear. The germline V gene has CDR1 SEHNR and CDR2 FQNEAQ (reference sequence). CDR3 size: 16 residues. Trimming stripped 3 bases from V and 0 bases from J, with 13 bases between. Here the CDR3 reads CASSFYFGTSTDTQYF. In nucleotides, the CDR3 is TGTGCCAGCAGCTTCTATTTCGGTACTAGCACAGATACGCAGTATTTT.

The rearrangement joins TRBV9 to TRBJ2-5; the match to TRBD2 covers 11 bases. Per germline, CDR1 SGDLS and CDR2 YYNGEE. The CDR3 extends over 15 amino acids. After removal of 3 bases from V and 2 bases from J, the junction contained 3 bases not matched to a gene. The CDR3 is CASSAGLAVQETQYF. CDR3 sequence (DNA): TGTGCCAGCAGCGCGGGACTAGCGGTACAAGAGACCCAGTACTTC. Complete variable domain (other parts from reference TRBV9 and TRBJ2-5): DSGVTQTPKHLITATGQRVTLRCSPRSGDLSVYWYQQSLDQGLQFLIQYYNGEERAKGNILERFSAQQFPDLHSELNLSSLELGDSALYFCASSAGLAVQETQYFGPGTRLLVL.

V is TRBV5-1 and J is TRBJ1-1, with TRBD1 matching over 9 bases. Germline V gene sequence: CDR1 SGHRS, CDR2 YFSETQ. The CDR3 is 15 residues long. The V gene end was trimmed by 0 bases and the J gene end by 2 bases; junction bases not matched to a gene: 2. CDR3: CASSLGDRDNTEAFF. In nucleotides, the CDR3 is TGCGCCAGCAGCTTGGGGGACAGGGACAACACTGAAGCTTTCTTT.

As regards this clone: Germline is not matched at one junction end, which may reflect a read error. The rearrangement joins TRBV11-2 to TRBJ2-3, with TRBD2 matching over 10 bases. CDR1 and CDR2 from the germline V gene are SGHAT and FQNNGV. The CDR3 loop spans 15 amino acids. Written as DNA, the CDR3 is TGTGCCAGCAGATTAGCGGGGGGAATTACAGATACGCAGTATTTT. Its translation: CASRLAGGITDTQYF.

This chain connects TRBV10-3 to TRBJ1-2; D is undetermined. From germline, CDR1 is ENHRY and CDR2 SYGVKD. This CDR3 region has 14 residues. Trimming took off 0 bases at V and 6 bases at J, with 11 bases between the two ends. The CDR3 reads CAISESRSVDGYTF. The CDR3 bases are TGTGCCATCAGTGAGTCGCGCTCCGTCGATGGCTACACCTTC.

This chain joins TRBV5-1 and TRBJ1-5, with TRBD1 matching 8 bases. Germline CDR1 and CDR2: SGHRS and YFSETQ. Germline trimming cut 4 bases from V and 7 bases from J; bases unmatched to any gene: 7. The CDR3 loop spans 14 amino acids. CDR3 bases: TGCGCCAGCAGCACGACAGGGGCGGGACAGCCCCAGCATTTT. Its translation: CASSTTGAGQPQHF.

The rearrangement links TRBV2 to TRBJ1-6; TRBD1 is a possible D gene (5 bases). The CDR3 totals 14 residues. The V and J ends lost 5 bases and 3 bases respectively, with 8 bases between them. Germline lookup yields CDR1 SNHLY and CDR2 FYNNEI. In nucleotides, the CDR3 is TGTGCCAGCAGTCTTGACAGCTATAATTCACCCCTCCACTTT. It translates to CASSLDSYNSPLHF. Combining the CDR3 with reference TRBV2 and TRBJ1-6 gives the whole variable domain EPEVTQTPSHQVTQMGQEVILRCVPISNHLYFYWYRQILGQKVEFLVSFYNNEISEKSEIFDDQFSVERPDGSNFTLKIRSTKLEDSAMYFCASSLDSYNSPLHFGNGTRLTVT.

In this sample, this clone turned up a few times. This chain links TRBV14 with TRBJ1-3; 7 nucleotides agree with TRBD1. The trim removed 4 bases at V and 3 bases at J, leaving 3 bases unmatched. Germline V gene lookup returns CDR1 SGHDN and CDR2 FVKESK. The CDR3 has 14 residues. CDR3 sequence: CASSRQGFGNTIYF. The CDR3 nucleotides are TGTGCCAGCAGCCGACAGGGTTTTGGAAACACCATATATTTT.

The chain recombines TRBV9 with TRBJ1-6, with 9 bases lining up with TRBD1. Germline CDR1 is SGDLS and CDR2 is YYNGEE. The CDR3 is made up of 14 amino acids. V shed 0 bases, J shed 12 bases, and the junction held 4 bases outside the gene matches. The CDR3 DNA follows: TGTGCCAGCAGCGTAGGGGACAGGGTGGGACCCCTCCACTTT. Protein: CASSVGDRVGPLHF. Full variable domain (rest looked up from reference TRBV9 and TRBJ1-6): DSGVTQTPKHLITATGQRVTLRCSPRSGDLSVYWYQQSLDQGLQFLIQYYNGEERAKGNILERFSAQQFPDLHSELNLSSLELGDSALYFCASSVGDRVGPLHFGNGTRLTVT.

CDR3 loop: CASSWDRGFGGYTF. In DNA form, the CDR3 reads TGTGCCAGCAGTTGGGACAGGGGGTTCGGTGGCTACACCTTC. The rearrangement links TRBV27 to TRBJ1-2, with 11 nucleotides matching TRBD1. Germline V gene lookup returns CDR1 MNHEY and CDR2 SMNVEV (reference sequence). This CDR3 comprises 14 residues. The junction had 5 bases not matched to a gene; V was cut back by 4 bases and J by 7 bases.

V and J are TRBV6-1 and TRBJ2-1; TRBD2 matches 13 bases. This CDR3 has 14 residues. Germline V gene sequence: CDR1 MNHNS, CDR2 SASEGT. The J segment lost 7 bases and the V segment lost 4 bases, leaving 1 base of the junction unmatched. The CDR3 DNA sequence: TGTGCCAGCAGTGGACTAGCGGGGGGTAATGAGCAGTTCTTC. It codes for CASSGLAGGNEQFF.

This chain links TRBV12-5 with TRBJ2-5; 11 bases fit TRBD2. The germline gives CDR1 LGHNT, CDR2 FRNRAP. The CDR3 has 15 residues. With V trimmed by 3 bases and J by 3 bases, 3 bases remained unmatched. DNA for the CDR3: TGTGCTAGTGGTTTACTAGCGGGGGTGGAAGAGACCCAGTACTTC. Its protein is CASGLLAGVEETQYF.

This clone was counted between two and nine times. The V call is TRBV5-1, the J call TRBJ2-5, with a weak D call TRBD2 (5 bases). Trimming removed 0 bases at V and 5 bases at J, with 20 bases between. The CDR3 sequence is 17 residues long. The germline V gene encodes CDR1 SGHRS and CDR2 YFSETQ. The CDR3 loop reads CASSLGVGGLTWETQYF. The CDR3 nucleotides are TGCGCCAGCAGCTTGGGAGTAGGCGGGCTGACTTGGGAGACCCAGTACTTC.

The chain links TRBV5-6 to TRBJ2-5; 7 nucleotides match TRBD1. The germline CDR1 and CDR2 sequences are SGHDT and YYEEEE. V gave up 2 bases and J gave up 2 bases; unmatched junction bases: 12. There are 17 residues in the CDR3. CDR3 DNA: TGTGCCAGCAGCTTTCGAGACAGGGCTTTTTTGCAAGAGACCCAGTACTTC. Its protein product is CASSFRDRAFLQETQYF.

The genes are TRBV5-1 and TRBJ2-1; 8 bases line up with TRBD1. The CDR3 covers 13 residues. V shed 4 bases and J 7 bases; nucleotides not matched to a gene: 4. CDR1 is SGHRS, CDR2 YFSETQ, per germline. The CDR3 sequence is CASSPDRVNEQFF. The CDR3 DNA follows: TGCGCCAGCAGCCCGGACAGGGTAAATGAGCAGTTCTTC. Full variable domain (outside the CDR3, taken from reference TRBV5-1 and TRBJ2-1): KAGVTQTPRYLIKTRGQQVTLSCSPISGHRSVSWYQQTPGQGLQFLFEYFSETQRNKGNFPGRFSGRQFSNSRSEMNVSTLELGDSALYLCASSPDRVNEQFFGPGTRLTVL.

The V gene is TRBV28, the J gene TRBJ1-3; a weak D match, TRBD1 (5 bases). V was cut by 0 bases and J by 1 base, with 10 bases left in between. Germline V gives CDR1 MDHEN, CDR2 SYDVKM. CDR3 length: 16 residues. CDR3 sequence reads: CASSLWSAGSGNTIYF. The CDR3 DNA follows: TGTGCCAGCAGTTTATGGTCGGCAGGGTCTGGAAACACCATATATTTT.

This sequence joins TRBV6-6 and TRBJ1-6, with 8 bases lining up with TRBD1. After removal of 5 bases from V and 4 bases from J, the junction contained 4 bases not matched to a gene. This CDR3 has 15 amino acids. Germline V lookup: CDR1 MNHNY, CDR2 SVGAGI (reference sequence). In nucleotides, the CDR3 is TGTGCCAGCAGTAGGACAGGGAATTATAATTCACCCCTCCACTTT. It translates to CASSRTGNYNSPLHF.

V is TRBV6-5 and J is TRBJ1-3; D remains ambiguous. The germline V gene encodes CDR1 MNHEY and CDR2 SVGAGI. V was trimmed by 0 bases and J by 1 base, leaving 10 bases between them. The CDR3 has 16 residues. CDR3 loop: CASSYSRLLSGNTIYF. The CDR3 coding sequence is TGTGCCAGCAGTTACTCTCGACTCCTTTCTGGAAACACCATATATTTT.

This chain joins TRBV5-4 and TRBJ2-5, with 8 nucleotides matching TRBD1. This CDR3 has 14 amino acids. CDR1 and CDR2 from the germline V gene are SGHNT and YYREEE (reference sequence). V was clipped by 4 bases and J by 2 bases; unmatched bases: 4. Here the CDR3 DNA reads TGTGCCAGCAGCACCTGGACAGGGCAAGAGACCCAGTACTTC. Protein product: CASSTWTGQETQYF.

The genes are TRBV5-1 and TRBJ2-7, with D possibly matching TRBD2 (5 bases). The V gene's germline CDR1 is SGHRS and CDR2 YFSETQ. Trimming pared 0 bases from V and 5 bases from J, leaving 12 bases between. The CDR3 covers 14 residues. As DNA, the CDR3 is TGCGCCAGCAGCTTGGTTAGCGATATCCACGAGCAGTACTTC. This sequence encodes CASSLVSDIHEQYF.

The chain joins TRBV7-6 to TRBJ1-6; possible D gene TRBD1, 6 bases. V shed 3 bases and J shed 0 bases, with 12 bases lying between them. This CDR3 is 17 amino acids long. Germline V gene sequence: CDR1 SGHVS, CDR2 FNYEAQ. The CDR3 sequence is CASSFPEGGSYNSPLHF. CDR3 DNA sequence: TGTGCCAGCAGCTTCCCCGAAGGGGGCTCCTATAATTCACCCCTCCACTTT.

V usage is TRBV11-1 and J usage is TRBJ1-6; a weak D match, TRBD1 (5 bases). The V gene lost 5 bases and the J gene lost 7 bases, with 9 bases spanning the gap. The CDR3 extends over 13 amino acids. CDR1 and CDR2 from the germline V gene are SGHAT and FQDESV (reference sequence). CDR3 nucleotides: TGTGCCAGCAGCCCAGGGTGGAATTCACCCCTCCACTTT. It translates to CASSPGWNSPLHF.

As DNA, the CDR3 is TGTGCCAGCAGTGAGACAGTCGACTCCTATAATTCACCCCTCCACTTT. Encoded protein: CASSETVDSYNSPLHF. The chain joins TRBV25-1 to TRBJ1-6; TRBD1 is a possible D gene (5 bases). The CDR3 runs 16 residues. Trimming removed 3 bases from V and 0 bases from J, with 9 bases in between. Per the germline V gene, CDR1 is MGHDK and CDR2 is SYGVNS.

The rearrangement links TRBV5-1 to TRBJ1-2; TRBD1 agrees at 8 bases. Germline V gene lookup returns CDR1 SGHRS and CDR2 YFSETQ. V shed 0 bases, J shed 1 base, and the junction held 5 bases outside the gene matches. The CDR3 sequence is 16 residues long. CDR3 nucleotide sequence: TGCGCCAGCAGCTTGGCCCAGGGGGCGAGTAACTATGGCTACACCTTC. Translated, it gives CASSLAQGASNYGYTF.

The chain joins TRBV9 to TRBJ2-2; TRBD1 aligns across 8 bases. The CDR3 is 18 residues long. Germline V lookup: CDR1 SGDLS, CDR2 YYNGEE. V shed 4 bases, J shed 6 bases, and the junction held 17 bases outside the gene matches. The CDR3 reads CASSPSFLDRVGSGELFF. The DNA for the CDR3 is TGTGCCAGCAGCCCGAGTTTTTTGGACAGGGTCGGTTCCGGGGAGCTGTTTTTT.